The T cell receptor (beta chain) described here comes from a study of blood T cell repertoires in COVID-19. Study summary: From T cells, B-cell-depleted T cells, or PBMCs came the material, which was cDNA or gDNA.

Sequencing was performed with immunoSEQ multiplex PCR; in TCRdb, only in-frame clones are kept and a portion is missing. The sample records about 100,000 clones, 65% to 90% being singletons. CDR1 and CDR2 from the germline V gene are SEHNR and FQNEAQ (reference sequence). CDR3 length: 14 residues. The V end was cut by 4 bases, the J end by 2 bases, with 10 bases between. Sequencing used PBMCs or T cells enriched from blood (not recorded which). The chain uses TRBV7-9 and TRBJ2-3; D possibly corresponds to TRBD2 (6 bases). The sequence derives from a woman in her forties or fifties who had recovered from COVID-19. CDR3 region: CASSSRGTTDTQYF. The CDR3 nucleotides read TGTGCCAGCAGCTCTCGGGGGACCACAGATACGCAGTATTTT.